This T cell receptor (beta chain) was retrieved from a study of blood T cell repertoires in COVID-19. The CDR3 spans 16 residues. Germline CDR1 and CDR2: SGHVS and FQNEAQ. V was clipped by 5 bases and J by 2 bases, with 15 bases between them. The method was immunoSEQ multiplex PCR; TCRdb's version includes in-frame clones alone and lacks a portion of them. The sample carries over 85,000 clones, less than 85% recorded once. The chain uses TRBV7-8 and TRBJ2-2, with D maybe TRBD2 (6 bases). The source of this sequence is a man older than 75 with acute or convalescent COVID-19. Source material: peripheral blood. CDR3 sequence reads: CASSRRLDFNTGELFF. For the CDR3, the DNA is TGTGCCAGCAGCCGGAGACTAGATTTTAACACCGGGGAGCTGTTTTTT.